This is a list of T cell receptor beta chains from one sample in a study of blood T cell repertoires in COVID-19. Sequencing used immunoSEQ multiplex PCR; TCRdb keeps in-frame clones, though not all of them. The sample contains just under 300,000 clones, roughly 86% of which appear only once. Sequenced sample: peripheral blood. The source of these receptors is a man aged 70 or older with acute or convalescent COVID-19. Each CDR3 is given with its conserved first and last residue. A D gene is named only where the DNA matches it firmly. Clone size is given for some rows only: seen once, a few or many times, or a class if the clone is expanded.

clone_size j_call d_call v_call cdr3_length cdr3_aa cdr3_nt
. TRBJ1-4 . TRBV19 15 CASSIGGTTNEKLFF TGTGCCAGTAGTATAGGTGGCACAACTAATGAAAAACTGTTTTTT
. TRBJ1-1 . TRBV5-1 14 CASSVTGPLTEAFF TGCGCCAGCAGCGTCACAGGGCCGCTCACTGAAGCTTTCTTT
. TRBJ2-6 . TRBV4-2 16 CASSQVSSAGANVLTF TGTGCCAGCAGCCAAGTTTCCAGCGCTGGGGCCAACGTCCTGACTTTC
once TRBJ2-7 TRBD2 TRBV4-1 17 CASSHTSASGDIYEQYF TGCGCCAGCAGCCATACCTCGGCTAGCGGGGATATTTACGAGCAGTACTTC
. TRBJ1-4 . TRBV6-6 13 CASSSGVNEKLFF TGTGCCAGCAGCTCCGGGGTTAATGAAAAACTGTTTTTT
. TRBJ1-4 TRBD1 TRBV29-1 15 CSVSGQGVANEKLFF TGCAGCGTTTCTGGTCAGGGGGTGGCTAATGAAAAACTGTTTTTT
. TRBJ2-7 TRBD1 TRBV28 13 CASGTGTGGEQYF TGTGCCAGCGGAACCGGGACAGGGGGCGAGCAGTACTTC
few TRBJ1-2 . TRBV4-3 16 CASSLSSGPSNYGYTF TGCGCCAGCAGCCTATCGAGCGGGCCTTCTAACTATGGCTACACCTTC
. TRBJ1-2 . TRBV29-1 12 CSVELRDYGYTF TGCAGCGTTGAACTGCGAGACTATGGCTACACCTTC
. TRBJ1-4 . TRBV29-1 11 CSVGTGEKLFF TGCAGCGTGGGGACTGGAGAAAAACTGTTTTTT
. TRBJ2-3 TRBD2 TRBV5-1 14 CASSLAGVRDTQYF TGCGCCAGCAGCTTAGCGGGGGTCAGAGATACGCAGTATTTT
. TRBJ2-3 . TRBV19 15 CASSIVGGSTDTQYF TGTGCCAGTAGTATAGTCGGCGGCTCCACAGATACGCAGTATTTT
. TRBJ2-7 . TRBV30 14 CAWSVKAGSYEQYF TGTGCCTGGAGTGTAAAAGCGGGTAGCTACGAGCAGTACTTC
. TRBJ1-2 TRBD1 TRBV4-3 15 CASSQDVRGPEGYTF TGCGCCAGCAGCCAAGACGTCAGGGGGCCGGAGGGCTACACCTTC
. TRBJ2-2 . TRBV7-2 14 CASSLVEWAGELFF TGTGCCAGCAGCTTAGTGGAGTGGGCCGGGGAGCTGTTTTTT
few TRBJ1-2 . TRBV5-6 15 CASSLAGTGNYGYTF TGTGCCAGCAGCTTGGCCGGCACCGGGAACTATGGCTACACCTTC
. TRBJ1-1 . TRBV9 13 CASSVGRMTEAFF TGTGCCAGCAGCGTAGGGAGGATGACTGAAGCTTTCTTT
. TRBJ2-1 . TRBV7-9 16 CASSLAKSSSYNEQFF TGTGCCAGCAGCTTAGCGAAGTCTAGCTCCTACAATGAGCAGTTCTTC
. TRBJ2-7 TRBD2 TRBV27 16 CASSHPFRGRGYEQYF TGTGCCAGCAGTCACCCCTTTCGCGGGAGGGGGTACGAGCAGTACTTC
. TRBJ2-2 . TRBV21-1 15 CASSGRESRGRELFF TGTGCCAGCAGCGGGAGGGAGTCCCGCGGCCGGGAGCTGTTTTTT
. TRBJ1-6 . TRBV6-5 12 CASRQGASPLHF TGTGCCAGCAGGCAGGGTGCTTCACCCCTCCACTTT
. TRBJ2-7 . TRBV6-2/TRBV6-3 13 CASSRGWGNEQYF TGTGCCAGCAGTCGCGGGTGGGGAAACGAGCAGTACTTC
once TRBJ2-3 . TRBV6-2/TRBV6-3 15 CASSYSRDTADTQYF TGTGCCAGCAGTTACTCACGGGATACGGCAGATACGCAGTATTTT
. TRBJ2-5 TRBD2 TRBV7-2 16 CASSLLPAGNQETQYF TGTGCCAGCAGCTTACTCCCAGCGGGGAACCAAGAGACCCAGTACTTC
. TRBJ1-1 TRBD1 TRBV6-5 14 CASSQQGWSGEAFF TGTGCCAGCAGTCAACAGGGGTGGTCTGGTGAAGCTTTCTTT
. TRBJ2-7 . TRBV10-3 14 CASRGTSSSYEQYF TGTGCCTCCCGCGGGACTTCTAGCTCCTACGAGCAGTACTTC
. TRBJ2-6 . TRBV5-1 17 CASSSTTGSSGANVLTF TGCGCCAGCAGCTCGACGACAGGTTCGTCTGGGGCCAACGTCCTGACTTTC